The 22 T cell receptor beta chains below all came from one sample that was sequenced in a study of T cell responses to AZD1222 COVID-19 vaccine. Generated by immunoSEQ multiplex PCR, the TCRdb table keeps only in-frame clones and is missing some. The repertoire consists of 150,000 or so clones, with 70% to 90% occurring once and the leading ten covering under 3.5%. The material was peripheral blood, obtained on day 0 of MenACWY control vaccination. These receptors came from an adult in good health.

The genes are TRBV10-3 and TRBJ2-7, with TRBD1 matching over 9 bases. The CDR3 runs to 13 residues. Per germline, CDR1 ENHRY and CDR2 SYGVKD. The V and J ends lost 4 bases and 6 bases, in that order; junction bases with no gene match: 4. The CDR3 reads CAISVTGGSEQYF. CDR3 DNA sequence: TGTGCCATCAGTGTGACAGGGGGGAGCGAGCAGTACTTC.

The chain couples TRBV12-3 or TRBV12-4 to TRBJ2-5, with 8 bases identical to TRBD2. This CDR3 is 13 amino acids long. Trimming removed 10 bases from V and 7 bases from J; junction bases left unmatched: 11. CDR3 in amino acids: CATGRGGPWTQYF. For the CDR3, the DNA is TGTGCCACCGGGAGGGGGGGCCCGTGGACCCAGTACTTC.

This clone was counted only a few times. The V gene is TRBV27, the J gene TRBJ2-7, with 8 bases lining up with TRBD1. Trimming cost V 2 bases and J 6 bases; bases outside gene matches: 6. This CDR3 spans 14 amino acids. Germline values: CDR1 MNHEY, CDR2 SMNVEV (reference sequence). Written as DNA, the CDR3 is TGTGCCAGCAGTTTACGACAGGGGTTGGGCGAGCAGTACTTC. Residues: CASSLRQGLGEQYF.

CDR3 nucleotide sequence: TGTGCCAGCAGTTTTGGGGAATCGAAACCCCTCCACTTT. It is translated as CASSFGESKPLHF. V usage is TRBV12-3 or TRBV12-4 and J usage is TRBJ1-6; no firm D call. The length of the CDR3 is 13 residues. V lost 3 bases and J lost 12, with 12 bases in between.

A single count supports this clone. This rearrangement joins TRBV12-2 to TRBJ2-7; TRBD1, the table's D call, lacks a check against the DNA. TRBV12-2 is a recognized pseudogene. This CDR3 is 17 amino acids long. The DNA of the CDR3 is TGTGCAAGTCGCCCTAGAGGCCCGGGACAGGGACACTACGAGCAGTACTTC. This translates into CASRPRGPGQGHYEQYF.

V usage is TRBV5-1 and J usage is TRBJ1-1; D uncertain. Germline CDR1 and CDR2: SGHRS and YFSETQ. Trimming stripped 0 bases from V and 7 bases from J, with 16 bases between. The CDR3 is 15 residues long. The CDR3 loop is CASSLAPSMSGEAFF. The CDR3 DNA reads TGCGCCAGCAGCTTGGCCCCTTCTATGAGTGGTGAAGCTTTCTTT. The full variable domain, in which reference TRBV5-1 and TRBJ1-1 provide the parts outside the CDR3, is KAGVTQTPRYLIKTRGQQVTLSCSPISGHRSVSWYQQTPGQGLQFLFEYFSETQRNKGNFPGRFSGRQFSNSRSEMNVSTLELGDSALYLCASSLAPSMSGEAFFGQGTRLTVV.

The V call is TRBV4-2, the J call TRBJ1-2, with TRBD1 matching over 7 bases. CDR1 LGHNA and CDR2 YNFKEQ come from the germline V gene. The V and J ends lost 4 bases and 0 bases, in that order; junction bases with no gene match: 8. This CDR3 is built from 16 residues. Here the CDR3 reads CASSRDGQGANYGYTF. The CDR3 nucleotides are TGTGCCAGCAGCCGAGACGGGCAGGGGGCTAACTATGGCTACACCTTC.

As to this clone: A junction end diverges from the germline sequence, so it may reflect a read error. The chain uses TRBV10-3 and TRBJ2-3; TRBD2 aligns across 9 bases. Germline V lookup: CDR1 ENHRY, CDR2 SYGVKD. CDR3 length: 14 amino acids. The chain's CDR3 is CAISESSGSDTQYF. CDR3 DNA sequence: TGTGCCATCAGTGAGTCTAGCGGGAGTGATACGCAATATTTT.

Comments on this clone: One end of the junction does not line up with germline, which may come from a read error. This chain joins TRBV9 and TRBJ2-3; TRBD1 is a possible D gene (5 bases). Germline CDR1 reads SGDLS; CDR2 reads YYNGEE. The CDR3 is 14 amino acids. The CDR3 region is CASSVGLPTGTQYF. The CDR3 DNA is TGTGCCAGCAGCGTAGGCCTACCCACAGGTACGCAGTATTTT.

The chain couples TRBV18 to TRBJ2-7, with unresolved D. The germline V gene encodes CDR1 KGHSH and CDR2 LQKENI. CDR3 length: 12 amino acids. V lost 3 bases to trimming and J lost 7 bases, with 10 bases between them. The CDR3 region has the DNA TGTGCCAGCTCACCTTTTTTGGGAGAGCAGTACTTC. It encodes CASSPFLGEQYF.

This clone was detected once. This rearrangement joins TRBV2 to TRBJ1-5; D possibly corresponds to TRBD1 (6 bases). Deletions cut 4 bases from V and 4 bases from J, with 14 bases between. The CDR3 has 15 amino acids. CDR1 is SNHLY and CDR2 is FYNNEI in the germline V gene. The CDR3 loop reads CASSAEQGTNQPQHF. The DNA for the CDR3 is TGTGCCAGCAGTGCGGAACAGGGAACAAATCAGCCCCAGCATTTT.

The chain carries TRBV10-3 and TRBJ1-6; 7 bases align to TRBD1. This CDR3 region has 15 residues. After removal of 6 bases from V and 6 bases from J, the junction contained 8 bases not matched to a gene. Germline V CDR1 and CDR2: ENHRY, SYGVKD. Here the CDR3 reads CAIRGDRTGNSPLHF. Here the CDR3 DNA reads TGTGCCATCAGGGGGGACAGAACGGGTAATTCACCCCTCCACTTT.

The rearrangement links TRBV7-9 to TRBJ2-1; the match to TRBD1 covers 8 bases. CDR3 length: 15 residues. Trimming at V came to 5 bases and at J to 5 bases, leaving 8 bases not matched to a gene. The germline CDR1 and CDR2 sequences are SEHNR and FQNEAQ (reference sequence). The CDR3 is CASSPGDRTHNEQFF. The CDR3 coding sequence is TGTGCCAGCAGCCCCGGGGACAGGACCCACAATGAGCAGTTCTTC.

The V and J genes are TRBV19 and TRBJ1-1, with a tentative D call TRBD1 (6 bases). The V gene lost 4 bases and the J gene lost 6 bases, with 18 bases spanning the gap. Germline CDR1 reads LNHDA; CDR2 reads SQIVND (reference sequence). The CDR3 spans 15 residues. CDR3 nucleotides: TGTGCCAGTAGTACTCTCCCCGGGGGCGAAGCTGAAGCTTTCTTT. This gives the protein CASSTLPGGEAEAFF. The complete variable domain, with remaining parts taken from reference TRBV19 and TRBJ1-1, reads DGGITQSPKYLFRKEGQNVTLSCEQNLNHDAMYWYRQDPGQGLRLIYYSQIVNDFQKGDIAEGYSVSREKKESFPLTVTSAQKNPTAFYLCASSTLPGGEAEAFFGQGTRLTVV.

The V call is TRBV5-4, the J call TRBJ1-4; D is uncertain. Germline loops: CDR1 SGHNT, CDR2 YYREEE (reference sequence). CDR3 length: 13 amino acids. The ends were cut back, 2 bases at V and 4 bases at J, with 6 bases in the middle. The CDR3 loop is CASSFGFNEKLFF. The CDR3 bases are TGTGCCAGCAGCTTTGGGTTTAATGAAAAACTGTTTTTT.

The gene calls are TRBV27 and TRBJ1-1, with TRBD1 identical over 8 bases. Germline trimming cut 8 bases from V and 2 bases from J; bases unmatched to any gene: 4. CDR1 is MNHEY and CDR2 is SMNVEV in the germline V gene (reference sequence). The CDR3 has 13 residues. For the CDR3, the DNA is TGTGCCAGCCTCCCAGGGGGCAACACTGAAGCTTTCTTT. Translation gives CASLPGGNTEAFF.

The chain carries TRBV5-1 and TRBJ2-5; 14 bases are shared with TRBD2. Trimming cost V 4 bases and J 7 bases; bases outside gene matches: 6. Per germline, CDR1 SGHRS and CDR2 YFSETQ. The CDR3 contains 15 residues. For the CDR3, the DNA is TGCGCCAGCAGCCTGGGACTAGCGGGAGTTGGGACCCAGTACTTC. Its translation: CASSLGLAGVGTQYF.

This chain links TRBV27 with TRBJ2-2, with 7 bases fitting TRBD1. This CDR3 has 14 amino acids. From germline, CDR1 is MNHEY and CDR2 SMNVEV (reference sequence). The junction had 3 bases not matched to a gene; V was cut back by 4 bases and J by 4 bases. The CDR3 DNA reads as TGTGCCAGCAGTTCCCAGGGGGTCACCGGGGAGCTGTTTTTT. Residues: CASSSQGVTGELFF.

The genes are TRBV4-3 and TRBJ2-2; either TRBD1 or TRBD2 may fit D (5 bases each). CDR1 and CDR2 (germline): LGHNA, YSLEER. The CDR3 is 16 residues long. V was trimmed by 3 bases and J by 0 bases, leaving 11 bases between them. The CDR3 loop reads CASSHGTLANTGELFF. CDR3 in DNA: TGCGCCAGCAGCCATGGGACCTTAGCGAACACCGGGGAGCTGTTTTTT.

The chain is built from TRBV5-1 and TRBJ1-6, with D maybe TRBD1 (5 bases). The CDR3 runs 14 residues. In germline, CDR1 is SGHRS, CDR2 YFSETQ. V gave up 4 bases and J gave up 5 bases, with 10 bases separating them. CDR3 sequence reads: CASSRTGDNSPLHF. The CDR3 bases are TGCGCCAGCAGCCGTACAGGAGATAATTCACCCCTCCACTTT.

The chain joins TRBV6-5 to TRBJ1-1, with no clear D. With 2 bases removed from V and 0 bases from J, the gap between germline ends came to 13 bases. CDR3 size: 16 residues. CDR1 and CDR2 (germline): MNHEY, SVGAGI. The CDR3 loop is CASSYRAGNMNTEAFF. The CDR3 region has the DNA TGTGCCAGCAGTTACCGGGCAGGTAACATGAACACTGAAGCTTTCTTT.

V usage is TRBV7-3 and J usage is TRBJ1-1; weak D call: TRBD1 (6 bases). The CDR3 runs to 15 residues. The germline V gene has CDR1 SGHTA and CDR2 FQGTGA. V was cut by 4 bases and J by 4 bases, with 16 bases left in between. The CDR3 DNA sequence: TGTGCCAGCAGCTCCGACAGGTATGGGGGCACTGAAGCTTTCTTT. Amino acids: CASSSDRYGGTEAFF.